Included here is one T cell receptor (beta chain) sequence, with context. This sample is part of a study of T cell changes during pregnancy in multiple sclerosis. TCRdb's table, derived via immunoSEQ multiplex PCR, lists solely in-frame clones and lacks some. The sample includes roughly 89,000 clones, approximately 94% of them seen just once. Trimming shortened V by 0 bases and J by 1 base, and 9 bases separated the two germline ends. The germline V gene has CDR1 LGHNA and CDR2 YNFKEQ. The CDR3 covers 15 residues. The specimen comprised peripheral blood, sampled in the third trimester of pregnancy. The chain is built from TRBV4-2 and TRBJ1-2; D is ambiguous. The clonotype was recovered from a female donor with multiple sclerosis, enrolled in a pregnancy study. The DNA for the CDR3 is TGTGCCAGCAGCCAAGAGGCCCAGGATAACTATGGCTACACCTTC. It is translated as CASSQEAQDNYGYTF.